This TCR beta chain originates from a study of blood T cell repertoires in COVID-19. Study as a whole: Both acute and convalescent COVID-19 samples were obtained from the United States, Italy and Spain. T cells, B-cell-depleted T cells, or PBMCs supplied cDNA or gDNA.

Original data processing: From reference gene primer amplification, estimates of nucleated cell counts were derived. Profiling relied on immunoSEQ multiplex PCR, and the TCRdb table lists in-frame clones only, not all of them. V and J calls plus clone size are reproduced from that table; the DNA served to infer D and trimming. Of about 150,000 clones listed, about 80% were seen once; the top ten hold approximately 11%. CDR3 size: 19 residues. Per germline, CDR1 LNHNV and CDR2 YYDKDF (reference sequence). After removal of 3 bases from V and 0 bases from J, the junction contained 13 bases not matched to a gene.

The genes are TRBV15 and TRBJ2-1, with 8 nucleotides matching TRBD2. The material sequenced was peripheral blood. The receptor was isolated from a man in his sixties or seventies with active or convalescent COVID-19. CDR3 DNA sequence: TGTGCCACCAGCAGGGAGAAAGTAGCGGGATCCCCCTCCTACAATGAGCAGTTCTTC. Its translation: CATSREKVAGSPSYNEQFF.